This T cell receptor beta chain is drawn from a study of cytomegalovirus exposure and HLA in healthy donors. The length of the CDR3 is 15 residues. Germline V gene sequence: CDR1 MGHRA, CDR2 YSYEKL. PCR employed 60 Vbeta and 13 Jbeta primers. TCRdb keeps only in-frame clones here, not all; method: immunoSEQ multiplex PCR. In the table there are about 150,000 clones, roughly 82% of which are singletons. The chain has TRBV4-1 and TRBJ2-5; 7 bases agree with TRBD1. The material sequenced was PBMCs. The TCR sequence derives from a male donor in good health and CMV-seronegative. In DNA, the CDR3 is TGCGCAGTGCAAGGAATAGGGGGCAAACAAGAGACCCAGTACTTC. The encoded protein is CAVQGIGGKQETQYF.